The entry that follows covers one TCR beta chain sequence. The CDR3 covers 14 residues. V was shortened by 1 base and J by 3 bases, with 6 bases between the two germline ends. Germline-derived CDR1 and CDR2 are MGHRA and YSYEKL. Seattle-derived patients entered the study during active infection and were followed longitudinally. Here immunoSEQ multiplex PCR was the method, and the copy in TCRdb shows in-frame clones only, minus some. In the table there are tens of thousands of clones, 80% to 90% of which are singletons. This sample is drawn from a study of blood T cell repertoires in COVID-19. Study-level background: Material from acute and convalescent COVID-19 was sourced from the United States, Italy and Spain. Sample material is recorded as cDNA or gDNA derived from T cells, B-cell-depleted T cells, or PBMCs.

Sequencing was done on a sample of peripheral blood. The source of this sequence is a woman older than 75 with COVID-19, enrolled during active disease. V and J are TRBV4-1 and TRBJ1-4; weak D call: TRBD1 (5 bases). CDR3 nucleotides: TGCGCCAGCAGCCAAGCCAGGGCTAATGAAAAACTGTTTTTT. Protein product: CASSQARANEKLFF.